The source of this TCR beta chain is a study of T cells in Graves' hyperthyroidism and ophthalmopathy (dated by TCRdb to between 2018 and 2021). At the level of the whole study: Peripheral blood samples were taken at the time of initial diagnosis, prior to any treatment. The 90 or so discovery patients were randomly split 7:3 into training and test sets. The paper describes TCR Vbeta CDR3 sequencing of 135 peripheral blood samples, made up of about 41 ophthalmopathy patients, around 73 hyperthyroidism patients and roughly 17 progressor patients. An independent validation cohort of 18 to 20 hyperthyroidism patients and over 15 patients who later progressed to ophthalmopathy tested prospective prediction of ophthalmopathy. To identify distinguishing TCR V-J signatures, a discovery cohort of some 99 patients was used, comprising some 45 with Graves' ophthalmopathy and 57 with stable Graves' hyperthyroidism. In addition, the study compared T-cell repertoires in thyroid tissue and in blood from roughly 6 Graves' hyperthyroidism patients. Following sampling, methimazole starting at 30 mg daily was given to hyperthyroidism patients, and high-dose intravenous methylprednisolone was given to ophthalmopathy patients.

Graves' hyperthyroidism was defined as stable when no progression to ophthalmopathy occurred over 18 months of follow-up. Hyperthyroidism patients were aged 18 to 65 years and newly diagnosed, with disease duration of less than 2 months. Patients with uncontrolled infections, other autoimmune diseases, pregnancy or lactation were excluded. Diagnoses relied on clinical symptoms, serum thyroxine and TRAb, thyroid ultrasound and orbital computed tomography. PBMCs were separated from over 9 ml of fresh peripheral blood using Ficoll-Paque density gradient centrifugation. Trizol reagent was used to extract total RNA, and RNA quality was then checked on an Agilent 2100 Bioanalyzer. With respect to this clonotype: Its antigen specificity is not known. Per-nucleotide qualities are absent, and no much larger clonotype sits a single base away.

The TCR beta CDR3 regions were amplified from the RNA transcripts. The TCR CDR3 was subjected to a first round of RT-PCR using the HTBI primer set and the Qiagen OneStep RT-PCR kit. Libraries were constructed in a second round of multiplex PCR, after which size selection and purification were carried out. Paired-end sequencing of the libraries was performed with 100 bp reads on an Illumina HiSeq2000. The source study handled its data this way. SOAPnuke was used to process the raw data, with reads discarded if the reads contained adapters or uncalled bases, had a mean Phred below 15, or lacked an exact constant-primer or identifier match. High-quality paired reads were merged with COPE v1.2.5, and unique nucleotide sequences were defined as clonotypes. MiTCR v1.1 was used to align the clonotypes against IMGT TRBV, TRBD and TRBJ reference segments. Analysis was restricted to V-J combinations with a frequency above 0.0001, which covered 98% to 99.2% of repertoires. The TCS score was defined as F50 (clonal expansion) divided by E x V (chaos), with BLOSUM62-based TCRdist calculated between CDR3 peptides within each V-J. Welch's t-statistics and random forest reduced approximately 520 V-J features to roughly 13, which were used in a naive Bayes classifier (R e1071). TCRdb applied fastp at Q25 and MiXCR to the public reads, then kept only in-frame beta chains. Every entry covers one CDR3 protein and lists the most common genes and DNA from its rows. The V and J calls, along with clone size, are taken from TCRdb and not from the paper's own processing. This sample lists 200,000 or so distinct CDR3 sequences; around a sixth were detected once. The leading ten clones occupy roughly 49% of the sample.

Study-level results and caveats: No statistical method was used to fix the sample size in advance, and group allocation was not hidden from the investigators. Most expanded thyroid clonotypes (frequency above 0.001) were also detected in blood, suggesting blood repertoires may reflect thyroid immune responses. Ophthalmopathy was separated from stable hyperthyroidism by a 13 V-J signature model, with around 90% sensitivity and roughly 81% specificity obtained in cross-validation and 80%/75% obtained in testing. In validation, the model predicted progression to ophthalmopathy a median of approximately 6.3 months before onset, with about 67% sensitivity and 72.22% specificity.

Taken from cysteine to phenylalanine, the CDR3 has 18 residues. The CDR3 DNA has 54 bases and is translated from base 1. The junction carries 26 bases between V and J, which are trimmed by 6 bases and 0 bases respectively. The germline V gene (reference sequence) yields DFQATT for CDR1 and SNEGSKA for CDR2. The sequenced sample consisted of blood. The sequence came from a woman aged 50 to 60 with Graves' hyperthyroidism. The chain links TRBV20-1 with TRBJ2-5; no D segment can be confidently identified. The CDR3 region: CSALGLLGPKSDQETQYF. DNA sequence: TGCAGTGCCCTGGGTCTCCTAGGCCCCAAGAGCGACCAAGAGACCCAGTACTTC.